This note documents a single TCR beta chain sequence. This entry is derived from a study of cytotoxic CD8 clonotypes in ibrutinib-treated CLL. Clones were read by immunoSEQ multiplex PCR, and TCRdb kept only the in-frame ones, dropping some. Here the sample spans 150,000 or so clones, roughly 76% being singletons. Germline CDR1 and CDR2: MNHEY and SMNVEV (reference sequence). Unmatched junction bases numbered 5, after V lost 1 base and J lost 4 bases. The CDR3 runs to 15 residues. The sample consisted of PBMCs, taken after 24 months of ibrutinib treatment. The chain couples TRBV27 to TRBJ2-3, with TRBD2 identical over 7 bases. This TCR was sampled from a human donor with chronic lymphocytic leukemia. The DNA for the CDR3 is TGTGCCAGCAGTTTATTCAGTCGGGGGGCAGATACGCAGTATTTT. Protein product: CASSLFSRGADTQYF.